This TCR beta chain was observed in a study of T-cell reconstitution after alpha-beta-depleted transplantation in children. Study-wide points: One year post-transplant, T-cell counts and diversity were largely derived from T cells produced anew.

V was shortened by 0 bases and J by 2 bases, with 10 bases between the two germline ends. The CDR3 has 15 amino acids. Germline CDR1 is SGHTA and CDR2 is FQGNSA. The library targeted TCRbeta and was prepared with unique molecular identifiers. From the PCR reads, TCRdb called clonotypes with MiXCR, one entry per CDR3 protein. The profile shows 550,000 to 600,000 distinct CDR3 sequences, around 23% of them singletons. The table lists this clonotype with a few counts. What it recognizes is unknown. The source material was PBMCs, mostly from graft donor cells, sampled 360 days after TCRalphabeta/CD19-depleted stem cell transplant. This clonotype originated in a boy in the first two years of life who had a stem cell transplant for acute myeloid leukemia, so the T cells may come from the graft donor. J is TRBJ1-2 and V is TRBV7-2, with D possibly being TRBD1 (6 bases). The CDR3 is CASSLATGANYGYTF. CDR3 sequence (DNA): TGTGCCAGCAGCTTAGCGACGGGGGCGAACTATGGCTACACCTTC.